These T cell receptor beta chains were read from a single sample in a study of T cells after posttransplantation cyclophosphamide. Using immunoSEQ multiplex PCR, the repertoire was profiled, and TCRdb retains in-frame clones only, with some absent. This sample has 30,000 to 40,000 clones, each found more than once. Sequenced input: PBMCs. These TCRs come from a man in his forties or fifties in good health, CMV-negative, and a related stem cell transplant donor. Each CDR3 is given with its conserved first and last residue. The D gene is left open where the match is weak. Not every row has a clone size; where given, it reads once, few, many or a size class.

v_call: TRBV2
d_call: -
j_call: TRBJ2-3
clone_size: many
cdr3_nt: TGTGCCAGCAGTGAAATGAGGGACACAGATACGCAGTATTTT
cdr3_aa: CASSEMRDTDTQYF

v_call: TRBV15
d_call: TRBD1
j_call: TRBJ2-5
clone_size: many
cdr3_nt: TGTGCCACCAGCAGAGACAGGGGGGAGACCCAGTACTTC
cdr3_aa: CATSRDRGETQYF

v_call: TRBV6-5
d_call: -
j_call: TRBJ2-1
clone_size: many
cdr3_nt: TGTGCCAGCATGGAGACGGCCCGACCAAAGCAGTTCTTC
cdr3_aa: CASMETARPKQFF

v_call: TRBV6-1
d_call: -
j_call: TRBJ1-5
clone_size: many
cdr3_nt: TGTGCCAGCAGCGTCCCAACGGGGAATCAGCCCCAGCATTTT
cdr3_aa: CASSVPTGNQPQHF

v_call: TRBV7-9
d_call: TRBD2
j_call: TRBJ2-2
clone_size: many
cdr3_nt: TGTGCCAGCAGCTCGACTAGCGGGGGAACGAACACCGGGGAGCTGTTTTTT
cdr3_aa: CASSSTSGGTNTGELFF

v_call: TRBV7-2
d_call: TRBD1
j_call: TRBJ1-2
clone_size: many
cdr3_nt: TGTGCCAGCAGCTCCGGGACAGATGGCTACACCTTC
cdr3_aa: CASSSGTDGYTF

v_call: TRBV29-1
d_call: TRBD1
j_call: TRBJ1-1
clone_size: many
cdr3_nt: TGCAGCGTTAACCGACAGGGGGCAGGGACTGAAGCTTTCTTT
cdr3_aa: CSVNRQGAGTEAFF

v_call: TRBV4-3
d_call: -
j_call: TRBJ1-5
clone_size: many
cdr3_nt: TGCGCCAGCAGTACGGGGGAATATAGTCAGCCCCAGCATTTT
cdr3_aa: CASSTGEYSQPQHF

v_call: TRBV4-1
d_call: TRBD2
j_call: TRBJ2-2
clone_size: many
cdr3_nt: TGCGCCAGCAGCCAGGTGCGGGAGCTCCGCCGGACGGCCGGGGAGCTGTTTTTT
cdr3_aa: CASSQVRELRRTAGELFF

v_call: TRBV12-5
d_call: -
j_call: TRBJ1-1
clone_size: many
cdr3_nt: TGTGCTAGTGGTTCCCAGGGAACTTGGGATGAAGCTTTCTTT
cdr3_aa: CASGSQGTWDEAFF

v_call: TRBV2
d_call: -
j_call: TRBJ1-2
clone_size: many
cdr3_nt: TGTGCCAGCAGTTTTTACAGAGATGGCTACACCTTC
cdr3_aa: CASSFYRDGYTF

v_call: TRBV2
d_call: -
j_call: TRBJ2-2
clone_size: many
cdr3_nt: TGTGCCAGTTCGGGACACCTAGCGAACACCGGGGAGCTGTTTTTT
cdr3_aa: CASSGHLANTGELFF

v_call: TRBV25-1
d_call: -
j_call: TRBJ1-2
clone_size: -
cdr3_nt: TGTGCCAGCAGTGAACCCTCCTATGGCTACACCTTC
cdr3_aa: CASSEPSYGYTF

v_call: TRBV6-5
d_call: TRBD1
j_call: TRBJ2-1
clone_size: medium-sized
cdr3_nt: TGTGCCAGCGGAGGGACAGGGCCCTACAATGAGCAGTTCTTC
cdr3_aa: CASGGTGPYNEQFF